What follows are 17 T cell receptor beta chains derived from one specimen sequenced in a study of shared clonotypes between healthy human individuals. TCRdb's table, derived via immunoSEQ multiplex PCR, lists solely in-frame clones and lacks some. In the table there are around 620,000 clones, roughly 95% of which are singletons. Terminally differentiated effector memory CD45RA+ cells were excluded by CCR7 positive selection of CD45RO-negative cells. The material sequenced was naive CD8+ T cells sorted from blood. These receptors came from a woman younger than 45 in good health.

The genes are TRBV28 and TRBJ1-1; possibly TRBD1 for D (6 bases). The V gene lost 3 bases and the J gene lost 3 bases, with 14 bases spanning the gap. Germline V gene lookup returns CDR1 MDHEN and CDR2 SYDVKM. CDR3 length: 15 amino acids. The CDR3 reads CASSLGWGADTEAFF. DNA for the CDR3: TGTGCCAGCAGTTTGGGTTGGGGGGCGGACACTGAAGCTTTCTTT.

The genes are TRBV5-6 and TRBJ2-1; D remains ambiguous. Germline CDR1 and CDR2: SGHDT and YYEEEE. The length of the CDR3 is 12 residues. Trimming stripped 1 base from V and 5 bases from J, with 4 bases between. The CDR3 nucleotides are TGTGCCAGCAGCTTGCTTGACAATGAGCAGTTCTTC. This sequence encodes CASSLLDNEQFF.

V and J are TRBV7-9 and TRBJ2-1; 8 nucleotides match TRBD2. After removal of 5 bases from V and 8 bases from J, the junction contained 17 bases not matched to a gene. The length of the CDR3 is 17 residues. Germline values: CDR1 SEHNR, CDR2 FQNEAQ (reference sequence). The CDR3 DNA reads as TGTGCCAGCAGCCCGTTGCCTACGGGAGGGCCGCCCTATGAGCAGTTCTTC. Encoded protein: CASSPLPTGGPPYEQFF.

The CDR3 loop is CASSDLSSYSNQPQHF. The CDR3 DNA sequence: TGTGCCAGTAGCGATCTATCTAGTTATAGCAATCAGCCCCAGCATTTT. V gene TRBV19 combines with J gene TRBJ1-5; D uncertain. The germline V gene encodes CDR1 LNHDA and CDR2 SQIVND (reference sequence). Trimming took off 6 bases at V and 0 bases at J, with 15 bases between the two ends. This CDR3 comprises 16 residues.

The chain joins TRBV4-2 to TRBJ2-7; D is possibly TRBD1 (5 bases). The V and J ends lost 0 bases and 6 bases respectively, with 21 bases between them. The CDR3 is made up of 17 amino acids. Germline values: CDR1 LGHNA, CDR2 YNFKEQ. The CDR3, as DNA: TGTGCCAGCAGCCAAGATCTAAAAATAGGGGATCCTAGCGAGCAGTACTTC. This gives the protein CASSQDLKIGDPSEQYF.

The genes are TRBV19 and TRBJ2-6; D remains ambiguous. V lost 0 bases and J 0 bases, leaving 15 bases between the germline ends. This CDR3 has 19 residues. From germline, CDR1 is LNHDA and CDR2 SQIVND (reference sequence). The CDR3 here is CASSIDLETLSSGANVLTF. The DNA of the CDR3 is TGTGCCAGTAGTATAGATCTGGAGACACTCTCCTCTGGGGCCAACGTCCTGACTTTC. Variable domain in full (rest from reference TRBV19 and TRBJ2-6): DGGITQSPKYLFRKEGQNVTLSCEQNLNHDAMYWYRQDPGQGLRLIYYSQIVNDFQKGDIAEGYSVSREKKESFPLTVTSAQKNPTAFYLCASSIDLETLSSGANVLTFGAGSRLTVL.

CDR3 sequence reads: CASSPLPSNQETQYF. The CDR3, as DNA: TGTGCCAGCAGCCCACTCCCGTCCAACCAAGAGACCCAGTACTTC. The chain couples TRBV5-4 to TRBJ2-5; D not certain. The CDR3 totals 15 residues. V shed 4 bases and J shed 0 bases, with 13 bases lying between them. Per the germline V gene, CDR1 is SGHNT and CDR2 is YYREEE (reference sequence).

In its sample, this clone was seen once. The chain is built from TRBV27 and TRBJ2-7, with D possibly TRBD2 on 6 matching bases. Trimming took off 7 bases at V and 4 bases at J, with 20 bases between the two ends. The germline gives CDR1 MNHEY, CDR2 SMNVEV (reference sequence). This CDR3 has 15 amino acids. CDR3 DNA sequence: TGTGCCAGCACCATTACAGGCGGAGGGGTATACGAGCAGTACTTC. Translated, it gives CASTITGGGVYEQYF.

The chain joins TRBV4-2 to TRBJ1-2; D is perhaps TRBD1 (5 bases). V was pared by 1 base and J by 8 bases, with 11 bases between. The CDR3 is 13 residues long. Germline lookup yields CDR1 LGHNA and CDR2 YNFKEQ. The CDR3, as DNA: TGTGCCAGCAGCCAAGGTCCAGGGAAAGGCTACACCTTC. It codes for CASSQGPGKGYTF.

The chain uses TRBV27 and TRBJ2-7; D is ambiguous. Between the trimmed V and J ends, which lost 8 bases and 6 bases, there was a span of 11 bases. The CDR3 covers 11 residues. CDR1 and CDR2 (germline): MNHEY, SMNVEV (reference sequence). For the CDR3, the DNA is TGTGCCAGCCTTCATTCCGGCGAGCAGTACTTC. Encoded protein: CASLHSGEQYF.

This chain joins TRBV9 and TRBJ2-6; 7 bases line up with TRBD1. The CDR3 is made up of 17 amino acids. With 3 bases clipped from V and 0 bases from J, the junction kept 6 bases outside the gene matches. Germline assignment: CDR1 SGDLS and CDR2 YYNGEE. CDR3 protein: CASSGDRVYSGANVLTF. CDR3 DNA sequence: TGTGCCAGCAGCGGTGACAGGGTCTACTCTGGGGCCAACGTCCTGACTTTC.

The chain has TRBV6-1 and TRBJ1-1; D not resolved. The CDR3 contains 14 residues. Germline lookup yields CDR1 MNHNS and CDR2 SASEGT. Trimming removed 6 bases at V and 7 bases at J, with 18 bases between. The CDR3 sequence: CASSQNSGPGEAFF. In DNA, the CDR3 is TGTGCCAGCAGCCAAAACTCCGGACCGGGTGAAGCTTTCTTT.

This rearrangement joins TRBV10-3 to TRBJ2-5; no clear D. TRBJ2-7 matches the DNA end more closely, so the J call is doubtful. In germline, CDR1 is ENHRY, CDR2 SYGVKD. The CDR3 consists of 14 residues. The CDR3 DNA is TGTGCCATCAGTGAGTCGTCTGCAGACTACGAGCAGTACTTC. The encoded protein is CAISESSADYEQYF.

The V gene is TRBV5-8, the J gene TRBJ2-7, with 8 bases identical to TRBD2. Looked up from germline, CDR1 is SGHTS and CDR2 is YDEGEE. Trimming cost V 0 bases and J 6 bases; bases outside gene matches: 11. The CDR3 length is 16 residues. CDR3 coding DNA: TGTGCCAGCAGCTTGGGATATGCGGGAGGAGCGTCCGAGCAGTACTTC. Protein: CASSLGYAGGASEQYF.

The V call is TRBV15, the J call TRBJ2-7; D unresolved. The CDR3 sequence is 15 residues long. The germline CDR1 and CDR2 sequences are LNHNV and YYDKDF (reference sequence). V gave up 0 bases and J gave up 0 bases, with 9 bases separating them. This CDR3 reads CATSRDTPSSYEQYF. CDR3 sequence (DNA): TGTGCCACCAGCAGAGATACCCCGAGCTCCTACGAGCAGTACTTC.

Remarks on this clone: One end of the junction fails to match germline, which may point to a read error. The gene calls are TRBV4-1 and TRBJ2-1; 11 bases are shared with TRBD2. This CDR3 comprises 15 residues. Per the germline V gene, CDR1 is MGHRA and CDR2 is YSYEKL. CDR3 in DNA: TGCGCCAGCAGCCAAGATCGGCCCCCCCTGGGACTAGCGGTCTTC. Translating it yields CASSQDRPPLGLAVF.

The V call is TRBV6-5, the J call TRBJ2-3; D gene ambiguous. Germline loops: CDR1 MNHEY, CDR2 SVGAGI. Trimming cost V 5 bases and J 8 bases, with 20 bases left between them. This CDR3 is 15 amino acids long. CDR3 amino acids: CASSGYSWDHRTQYF. The CDR3, as DNA: TGTGCCAGCAGTGGCTACTCTTGGGATCACCGTACGCAGTATTTT.